This TCR beta chain was profiled in a study of blood T cell repertoires in COVID-19. In the study overall: COVID-19 samples collected from the United States, Italy and Spain covered acute and convalescent phases. In each case, the material was cDNA or gDNA derived from T cells, B-cell-depleted T cells, or PBMCs.

Authors' processing steps: Reference gene primer amplification in the assay estimated nucleated cell counts. The repertoire was sequenced with immunoSEQ multiplex PCR; TCRdb's copy has only in-frame clones and lacks some. D and trimming were read from the DNA, whereas the V and J calls and clone size are those reported in that table. The data show under 300,000 clones, approximately 86% seen once. Germline CDR1 and CDR2: LNHDA and SQIVND (reference sequence). The trim removed 6 bases at V and 4 bases at J, leaving 7 bases unmatched. CDR3 size: 15 residues. The chain has TRBV19 and TRBJ2-1; 9 nucleotides match TRBD2. Sequenced sample: peripheral blood. This sequence was found in a woman aged 25-40 years with acute or convalescent COVID-19. The CDR3 protein is CASRSGLAGYNEQFF. In nucleotides, the CDR3 is TGTGCCAGTAGAAGCGGGCTAGCGGGATACAATGAGCAGTTCTTC.